This T cell receptor beta chain was found in a study of blood T cell repertoires in COVID-19 (dated by TCRdb to the early 2020s). General notes on the study: Samples from collaborators originated in the United States, Italy and Spain and spanned both the acute and convalescent phases of COVID-19. The material from the prospective study consisted of cDNA or gDNA derived from T cells, B-cell-depleted T cells, or PBMCs. Subjects who had been exposed to COVID-19, were actively infected with it, or had recovered from it provided the deeply sampled blood TCRbeta repertoires that made up the dataset. The repertoires were released in a freely available public database intended as a resource for research on the immune response to SARS-CoV-2. The samples were drawn from two sources: the first 160 participants of the ongoing ImmuneRACE study, and over 950 subjects contributed by 6 global collaborators. Sample metadata almost always included a de-identified subject ID, COVID-19 status, age in years and sex. Where available, HLA class I and class II types were taken from metadata supplied by the sample provider and were not determined by assay-based typing. Paper-wide results and their limitations: Clinical and demographic metadata were provided uncurated, with the amount varying by source and participant.

CDR1 is given as SGHRS and CDR2 as YFSETQ, both from the germline V gene. V ends up 0 bases short and J 3 bases short, with an unmatched junction base count of 9. The CDR3, from cysteine to phenylalanine, totals 17 residues. The entry retains the CDR3 DNA only, 51 bases that are in frame from base 1. On this clone itself: Its antigen has not been determined. Base quality data are lacking; no much larger clone is found one base away.

TCRbeta CDR3 regions were amplified from genomic DNA by means of the immunoSEQ Assay, a bias-controlled multiplex PCR. Per the authors' processing: Within the assay, amplification of reference gene primers was used to estimate how many nucleated cells each sample contained. Sequence reads were collapsed and filtered to measure the absolute abundance of every unique TCRbeta CDR3 rearrangement. For each sample, productive Simpson clonality was calculated as the square root of Simpson's diversity index over productive rearrangements. TCRdb provides this immuneACCESS table in a form limited to in-frame rearrangements. Some clones are lacking; in checked studies, under half of them reflect an unresolved V gene, and why the rest are absent is not known. V, J and clone size derive from that table, while D and trimming were established from the DNA sequence. This sample gives some 150,000 clones in total; around 83% of them show up just once. The top ten clones comprise 9.8% of the sample.

Collaborating institutions collected whole blood in K2EDTA tubes following their own protocols. Collaborator samples were shipped for TCRbeta analysis as frozen whole blood, isolated PBMCs, or DNA extracted from either sample type. Recombination connected TRBV5-1 to TRBJ2-7, with 10 bases aligning to TRBD2. Sequenced input: peripheral blood. The sequence was collected from a woman between 50 and 59 years old with acute or convalescent COVID-19. DNA sequence: TGCGCCAGCAGCTTGGGAGGACTAGCGGCAAACTACTACGAGCAGTACTTC. This yields the protein CASSLGGLAANYYEQYF.